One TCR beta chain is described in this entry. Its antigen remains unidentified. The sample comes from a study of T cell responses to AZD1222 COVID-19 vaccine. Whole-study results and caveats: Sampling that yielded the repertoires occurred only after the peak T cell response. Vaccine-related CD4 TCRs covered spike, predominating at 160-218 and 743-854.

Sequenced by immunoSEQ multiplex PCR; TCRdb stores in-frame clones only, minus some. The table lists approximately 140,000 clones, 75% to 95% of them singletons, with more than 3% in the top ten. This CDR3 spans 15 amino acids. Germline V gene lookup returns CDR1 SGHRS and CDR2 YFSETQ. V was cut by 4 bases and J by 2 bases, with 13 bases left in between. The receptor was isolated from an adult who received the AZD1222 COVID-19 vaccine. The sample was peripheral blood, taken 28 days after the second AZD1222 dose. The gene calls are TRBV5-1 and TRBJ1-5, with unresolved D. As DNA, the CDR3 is TGCGCCAGCAGCCGGGGTCCAGGCGGCAATCAGCCCCAGCATTTT. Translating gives CASSRGPGGNQPQHF.